Listed here is a single TCR beta chain. Its antigen is unknown. No base quality information exists; no much larger clone differs at one position. The data stem from a study of blood T cell repertoires in COVID-19 (dated by TCRdb to 2018 to 2021). For context, the study as a whole: Samples from collaborators originated in the United States, Italy and Spain and spanned both the acute and convalescent phases of COVID-19. The samples were drawn from the first 160 participants of the ongoing ImmuneRACE study and from 1,200 or so subjects provided by 6 global collaborators. The sample metadata nearly always contained a de-identified subject ID, COVID-19 status, age in years and sex. Where available, HLA class I and class II types were taken from metadata supplied by the sample provider and were not determined by assay-based typing. Subjects who had been exposed to COVID-19, were actively infected with it, or had recovered from it provided the deeply sampled blood TCRbeta repertoires that made up the dataset. The repertoires were released in a freely available public database intended as a resource for research on the immune response to SARS-CoV-2. The material from the prospective study consisted of cDNA or gDNA derived from T cells, B-cell-depleted T cells, or PBMCs. Overall study outcomes, separate from this receptor: The quantity of clinical and demographic metadata differed by source and by participant and was supplied without curation.

The immunoSEQ Assay, a bias-controlled multiplex PCR, was used to amplify TCRbeta CDR3 regions from genomic DNA. As for the original processing: The number of nucleated cells in each sample was estimated from the amplification of reference gene primers within the assay. To quantify the absolute abundance of each unique TCRbeta CDR3 rearrangement, sequence reads were collapsed and filtered. Productive Simpson clonality was computed per sample as the square root of Simpson's diversity index over productive rearrangements. TCRdb's version of the immuneACCESS table is confined to in-frame rearrangements and falls short of the full clone set. An unresolved V gene accounts for under half of the shortfall where checked; the remainder is of unknown origin. V and J calls and clone size are as listed in that table; D and trimming were resolved from the DNA. In all, the sample holds 150,000 or so clones, and less than 90% of those were seen once. The ten largest clones capture around 1.2% of the sample.

Participants in the prospective study were enrolled through a virtual design, were aged roughly 18 to 95 years, and lived in 24 United States geographic areas. To assign participants to cohorts, the prospective study relied on clinical history that participants themselves reported in a screening survey and a study questionnaire. In the prospective study, mobile phlebotomists collected whole blood, serum and a nasopharyngeal or oropharyngeal swab from each participant. Additional blood draws and questionnaires over an approximately two-month period could optionally be provided by prospective study participants. Prospective study blood samples were shipped either frozen or at room temperature before DNA extraction. The origin of this receptor is a human donor with acute COVID-19. The donor label of this sample is uncertain. Sequences were obtained from PBMCs or T cells enriched from blood (not recorded which).

The DNA reads as follows: TGTGCCAGCAGTTGGGCCGGCTATGGAGGGAGCGAGCAGTACTTC. This encodes CASSWAGYGGSEQYF. The sequence joins TRBV6-5 to TRBJ2-7; matching of 6 bases hints at TRBD2 as the D gene. For CDR1 and CDR2, the germline V gene lists MNHEY and SVGAGI. The CDR3 has 15 amino acids, counting the end cysteine and phenylalanine. Only CDR3 DNA is held: 45 bases, read in frame from base 1. V and J lose 4 bases and 6 bases, and a span of 19 bases separates them.